Listed below are T cell receptor beta chains from one sample, sequenced in a study of CD8 T cells in Susac syndrome. TCRdb reanalysed the immunoSEQ multiplex PCR reads using MiXCR and keeps one entry per CDR3 protein. The sample has some 300,000 distinct CDR3 sequences, 75% to 90% seen once. Source material: CD8+ T cells from PBMCs. The receptors were sampled from a human donor with multiple sclerosis. CDR3s include the opening cysteine and the closing phenylalanine or tryptophan. The D gene is left open where the match is weak. The size of a clone is reported for some rows only, either as once, few or many, or as a class for expanded clones.

clone size	V gene	D gene	J gene	CDR3 DNA	CDR3 protein
-	TRBV7-9	TRBD1	TRBJ1-5	TGTGCCAGCAGCTCGTCCGGGACAGGGTTCAATCAGCCCCAGCATTTT	CASSSSGTGFNQPQHF
-	TRBV7-9	-	TRBJ2-6	TGTGCCAGCAGCTCCGCAGGGAGCTCTGGGGCCAACGTCCTGACTTTC	CASSSAGSSGANVLTF
-	TRBV27	-	TRBJ1-5	TGTGCCAGCGGCGACGGTTTGGCGGGCAATCAGCCCCAGCATTTT	CASGDGLAGNQPQHF
-	TRBV29-1	-	TRBJ1-1	TGCAGCGTTGAAGATCAAGGGACGAGCGCGAACACTGAAGCTTTCTTT	CSVEDQGTSANTEAFF
few	TRBV25-1	-	TRBJ2-7	TGTGCCAGCAGTGAAGGGCAGGGATTAAATCTGATCGAGCAGTACTTC	CASSEGQGLNLIEQYF
-	TRBV29-1	-	TRBJ2-2	TGCAGCGTTGTCGGGATAAGCACCGGGGAGCTGTTTTTT	CSVVGISTGELFF
-	TRBV19	-	TRBJ1-2	TGTGCCAGTAGTGCCGACGATGGCTACACCTTC	CASSADDGYTF
-	TRBV3-1	-	TRBJ2-1	TGTGCCAGCAGCCAAGGGTCAGGGACCAATGAGCAGTTCTTC	CASSQGSGTNEQFF
-	TRBV3-1	TRBD2	TRBJ2-5	TGTGCCAGCAGCCAAGATGTCCTAGCGGGAGGGATGTACCAAGAGACCCAGTACTTC	CASSQDVLAGGMYQETQYF
-	TRBV28	TRBD2	TRBJ2-1	TGTGCCAGCAGGGGACTAGCGGAACTCCCCACTCCCCATGAGCAGTTCTTC	CASRGLAELPTPHEQFF
few	TRBV5-1	TRBD1	TRBJ2-7	TGCGCCAGCAGCTGGAAACAGGGGGTGTTGGACTACGAGCAGTACTTC	CASSWKQGVLDYEQYF
-	TRBV12-3/TRBV12-4	-	TRBJ1-1	TGTGCCAGCAGTGTGACTGGGAGCACTGAGGCTTTCTTT	CASSVTGSTEAFF
-	TRBV6-1	-	TRBJ2-2	TGTGCCAGCAGTGAACATTGGGGGGTGAACACCGGGGAGCTGTTTTTT	CASSEHWGVNTGELFF
-	TRBV27	-	TRBJ2-2	TGTGCCAGCAGTTTAGAAATATTGCGTGGGACGGCGAACACCGGGGAGCTGTTTTTT	CASSLEILRGTANTGELFF
-	TRBV4-2	-	TRBJ2-2	TGTGCCAGCAGCCAAGAGAGGAGTTTCGGCGGGGAGCTGTTTTTT	CASSQERSFGGELFF
-	TRBV27	-	TRBJ1-5	TGTGCCAGCAGTCCTCAACAGGGTTTTTGGGAGGGCAATCAGCCCCAGCATTTT	CASSPQQGFWEGNQPQHF
once	TRBV28	-	TRBJ2-5	TGTGCCAGCAGTTTTCCCTCCCCGGAGACCCAGTACTTC	CASSFPSPETQYF
once	TRBV18	-	TRBJ2-5	TGTGCCAGCTCACCATGGTTGAAAGAGACCCAGTACTTC	CASSPWLKETQYF
-	TRBV13	-	TRBJ1-2	TGTGCCAGCAGCTTGATTGACAGTCCCTATGGCTACACCTTC	CASSLIDSPYGYTF
few	TRBV28	-	TRBJ2-1	TGTGCCAGCAGTTTGGTGGACTACAATGAGCAGTTCTTC	CASSLVDYNEQFF
-	TRBV7-9	-	TRBJ2-1	TGTGCCAGCAGCCCCTTACGGGGACAATCGTTCGGTGAGCAGTTCTTC	CASSPLRGQSFGEQFF
-	TRBV7-9	-	TRBJ2-7	TGTGCCAGCAGCTTATCGGCCTTCTACGAGCAGTACTTC	CASSLSAFYEQYF
-	TRBV29-1	-	TRBJ1-2	TGCAGCGTTGTTGAGGGGCCTGGCTACACCTTC	CSVVEGPGYTF
few	TRBV7-2	-	TRBJ2-3	TGTGCCAGCAGCTTATGGGATGCAGATACGCAGTATTTT	CASSLWDADTQYF
-	TRBV7-3	TRBD2	TRBJ2-1	TGTGCCAGCAGCTTAGCCGGAGCAGCGGGGCAGCAGTTCTTC	CASSLAGAAGQQFF
-	TRBV5-4	TRBD1	TRBJ1-6	TGTGCCAGCAGCTTTACAGGGGATTCTGGATCACCCCTCCACTTT	CASSFTGDSGSPLHF
-	TRBV4-1	TRBD1	TRBJ2-7	TGCGCCAGCAGCGCTCCGGGACAGGGCTCCTACGAGCAGTACTTC	CASSAPGQGSYEQYF
-	TRBV19	-	TRBJ1-5	TGTGCCAGTAGTACTGAGCTTATGAGGATATATACGGATCAGCCCCAGCATTTT	CASSTELMRIYTDQPQHF
-	TRBV19	-	TRBJ1-1	TGTGCCAGTACTCTTGGGGGCGTCACTGAAGCTTTCTTT	CASTLGGVTEAFF
-	TRBV2	TRBD1	TRBJ2-7	TGTGCCAGCGGGGACAGAGAGCAGTACTTC	CASGDREQYF
-	TRBV4-3	-	TRBJ1-5	TGCGCCAGCAGCCAAGCGTTGGGGAGCAATCAGCCCCAGCATTTT	CASSQALGSNQPQHF
-	TRBV6-2/TRBV6-3	-	TRBJ2-1	TGTGCCAGCAGTTACTCGGGACACGGGATTCGCTCCTACAATGAGCAGTTCTTC	CASSYSGHGIRSYNEQFF
-	TRBV7-8	TRBD1	TRBJ1-5	TGTGCCAGCAGCCCATCCTTCACCGACAGGGCCCAGCCCCAGCATTTT	CASSPSFTDRAQPQHF
-	TRBV28	TRBD2	TRBJ2-1	TGTGCCAGCAGACATATCCAGGCGACTAGCGGGGCGAATGAGCAGTTCTTC	CASRHIQATSGANEQFF
-	TRBV20-1	-	TRBJ1-4	TGCAGTGCTATACAAACGACGGGTAATGAAAAACTGTTTTTT	CSAIQTTGNEKLFF
-	TRBV20-1	-	TRBJ2-6	TGCAGTGCCCGCCACTCTGGGGCCAACGTCCTGACTTTC	CSARHSGANVLTF
-	TRBV27	TRBD1	TRBJ1-4	TGTGCCAGCAGTTCCTCGACAGGGCGGGAAAAACTGTTTTTT	CASSSSTGREKLFF
-	TRBV5-4	TRBD2	TRBJ2-7	TGTGCCAGCAGCTTGGAACTAGCGGGGGCCTCCTACGAGCAGTACTTC	CASSLELAGASYEQYF
-	TRBV2	-	TRBJ2-3	TGTGCCAGCAGAGGGGACGTTAGCACAGATACGCAGTATTTT	CASRGDVSTDTQYF
-	TRBV28	-	TRBJ2-5	TGTGCCAGCAGTGATACAGGGTGGGACATTCCGAAAAGGGAGACCCAGTACTTC	CASSDTGWDIPKRETQYF
-	TRBV20-1	-	TRBJ1-2	TGCAGTGCTTTTGTAGGTCCTTGGGCCCGAGACGGATATGGCTACACCTTC	CSAFVGPWARDGYGYTF
-	TRBV20-1	-	TRBJ1-2	TGCAGTGCTTCGCACGGCTACACCTTC	CSASHGYTF
-	TRBV6-6	-	TRBJ2-3	TGTGCCAGCAGTGACCTGTTGCCAGATACGCAGTATTTT	CASSDLLPDTQYF
-	TRBV10-3	TRBD2	TRBJ2-1	TGTGCCATCAGTGACTTAGCGGGAGCGGGGAATGAGCAGTTCTTC	CAISDLAGAGNEQFF
-	TRBV20-1	-	TRBJ1-1	TGCAGTGCTAGAGGATCTTCCGCGGCTTTCTTT	CSARGSSAAFF
-	TRBV19	TRBD2	TRBJ2-1	TGTGCCAGTACGCAACTAGCGGGGGCCAATGAGCAGTTCTTC	CASTQLAGANEQFF
-	TRBV30	-	TRBJ2-6	TGTGCCTGGAGTGATCTAACGCTGGGCCGGCCGTGGACTGGGGCCAACGTCCTGACTTTC	CAWSDLTLGRPWTGANVLTF
-	TRBV28	TRBD2	TRBJ2-2	TGTGCCAGCAGAAAGGGGACTAGCGGGGCCGGGGAGCTGTTTTTT	CASRKGTSGAGELFF
-	TRBV27	TRBD1	TRBJ2-7	TGTGCCAGCAGTTTACAGGACAGGGGTATCTACGAGCAGTACTTC	CASSLQDRGIYEQYF
-	TRBV6-5	-	TRBJ2-7	TGTGCCAGCAGTTACCGGGGGGCCCCCTACGAGCAGTACTTC	CASSYRGAPYEQYF
-	TRBV9	-	TRBJ1-2	TGTGCCAGCAGCGGCCCCCGGGGAGCAGGAGGAGCTAACTATGGCTACACCTTC	CASSGPRGAGGANYGYTF
-	TRBV28	-	TRBJ2-7	TGTGCCAGCAGCTTTCGCGGGCTAGCCTACGAGCAGTACTTC	CASSFRGLAYEQYF
-	TRBV4-3	-	TRBJ2-1	TGCGCCAGCAGCCAAGATTCGGTAGGGAACTCCTACAATGAGCAGTTCTTC	CASSQDSVGNSYNEQFF